This TCR beta chain was captured in a study of cytomegalovirus exposure and HLA in healthy donors. Study-wide results and limits: One variant, a missense change in DCLRE1C, was linked in a later analysis to TCR beta V- and J-gene trimming. It was fewer than 200 TCR beta chains that were listed as cytomegalovirus-associated.

A multiplex PCR was run with 60 Vbeta primers and 13 Jbeta primers. Assay used: immunoSEQ multiplex PCR; TCRdb lists only in-frame clones, some missing. The sample lists some 250,000 clones, 82% seen once, with 5% to 6.5% in the top ten. In regard to this clone: Its target is not known.

Germline V gene lookup returns CDR1 SGHAT and CDR2 FQNNGV. The CDR3 consists of 13 residues. The V and J ends lost 5 bases and 6 bases respectively, with 13 bases between them. This TCR came from a woman in her 40s in good health and CMV-seropositive. Sequencing was done on a sample of PBMCs. This sequence joins TRBV11-2 and TRBJ1-1, with D perhaps matching TRBD1 (6 bases). The CDR3, as DNA: TGTGCCAGCAGCACGACACAGGGAGCTGAAGCTTTCTTT. Translation gives CASSTTQGAEAFF.